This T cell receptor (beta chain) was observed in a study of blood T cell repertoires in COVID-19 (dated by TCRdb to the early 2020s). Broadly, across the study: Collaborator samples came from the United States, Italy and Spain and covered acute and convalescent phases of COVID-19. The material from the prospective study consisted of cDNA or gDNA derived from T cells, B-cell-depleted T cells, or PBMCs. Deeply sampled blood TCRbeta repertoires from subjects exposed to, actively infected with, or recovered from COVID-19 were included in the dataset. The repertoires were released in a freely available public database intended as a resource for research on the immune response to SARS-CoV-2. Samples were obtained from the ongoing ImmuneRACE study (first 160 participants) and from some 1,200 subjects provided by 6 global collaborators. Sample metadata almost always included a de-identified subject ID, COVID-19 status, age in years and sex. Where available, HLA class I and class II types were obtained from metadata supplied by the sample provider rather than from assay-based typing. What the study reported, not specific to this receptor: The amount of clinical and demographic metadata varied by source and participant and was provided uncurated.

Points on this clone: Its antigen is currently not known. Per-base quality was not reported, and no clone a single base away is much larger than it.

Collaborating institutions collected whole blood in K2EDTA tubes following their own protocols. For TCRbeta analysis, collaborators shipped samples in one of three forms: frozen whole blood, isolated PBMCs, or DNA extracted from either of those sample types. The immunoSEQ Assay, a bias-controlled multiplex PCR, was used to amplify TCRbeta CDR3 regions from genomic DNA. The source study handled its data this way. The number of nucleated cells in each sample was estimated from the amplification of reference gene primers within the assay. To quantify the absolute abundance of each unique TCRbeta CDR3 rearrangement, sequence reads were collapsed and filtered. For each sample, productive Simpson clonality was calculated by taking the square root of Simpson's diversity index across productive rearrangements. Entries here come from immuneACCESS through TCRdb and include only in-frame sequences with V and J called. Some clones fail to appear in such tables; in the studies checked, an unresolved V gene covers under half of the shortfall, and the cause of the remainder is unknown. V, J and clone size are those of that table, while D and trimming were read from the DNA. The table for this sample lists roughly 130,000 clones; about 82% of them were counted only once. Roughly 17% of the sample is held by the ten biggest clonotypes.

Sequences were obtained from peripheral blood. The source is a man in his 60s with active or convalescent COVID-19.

The nucleotide sequence reads as follows: TGCAGCGTTGAAGATCAGGCGGGTTCACCCCTCCACTTT. It is translated as CSVEDQAGSPLHF. This chain joins TRBV29-1 to TRBJ1-6, with the D gene too uncertain to name. V loses 0 bases of germline sequence and J loses 9 bases, and the interval between the two ends is 9 bases. The germline V gene provides CDR1 SQVTM and CDR2 ANQGSEA. The CDR3 has 13 amino acids, counting the end cysteine and phenylalanine. Of all the DNA, just the CDR3 is kept, 39 bases in frame from base 1.